A single sample gave rise to the 3 T cell receptor beta chains below, sequenced in a study of T cell responses to AZD1222 COVID-19 vaccine. Some clones are missing from TCRdb's copy, which holds only in-frame ones; the method was immunoSEQ multiplex PCR. The sample has some 110,000 clones, over 75% seen once. The sample consisted of peripheral blood, taken on day 0 of MenACWY control vaccination. Source of these receptors: an adult in good health.

This clone was recorded a few times. The rearrangement uses TRBV27 and TRBJ1-2, with D perhaps TRBD1 (6 bases). Germline V lookup: CDR1 MNHEY, CDR2 SMNVEV (reference sequence). Trimming stripped 4 bases from V and 11 bases from J, with 20 bases between. The length of the CDR3 is 14 residues. In DNA form, the CDR3 reads TGTGCCAGCAGTTCAGTCAAGGGGCGGGGGCATTACACCTTC. This encodes CASSSVKGRGHYTF.

CDR3 in amino acids: CASSIPATGSSGYTF. CDR3 DNA sequence: TGTGCCAGTAGTATACCCGCGACAGGGTCTAGTGGCTACACCTTC. The chain recombines TRBV19 with TRBJ1-2, with 7 bases fitting TRBD1. Germline trimming cut 2 bases from V and 7 bases from J; bases unmatched to any gene: 10. Per germline, CDR1 LNHDA and CDR2 SQIVND (reference sequence). This CDR3 contains 15 residues.

The V and J genes are TRBV18 and TRBJ2-5; maybe TRBD2 (6 bases). With 6 bases removed from V and 1 base from J, the gap between germline ends came to 12 bases. This CDR3 has 14 residues. Looked up from germline, CDR1 is KGHSH and CDR2 is LQKENI. The chain's CDR3 is CASSYLGGQETQYF. DNA for the CDR3: TGTGCCAGCTCGTACCTCGGGGGCCAAGAGACCCAGTACTTC. The whole variable domain, remainder taken from reference TRBV18 and TRBJ2-5, is NAGVMQNPRHLVRRRGQEARLRCSPMKGHSHVYWYRQLPEEGLKFMVYLQKENIIDESGMPKERFSAEFPKEGPSILRIQQVVRGDSAAYFCASSYLGGQETQYFGPGTRLLVL.